This TCR beta chain comes out of a study of response to subunit inactivated influenza vaccine. From the RT-PCR reads, TCRdb called clonotypes with MiXCR, one entry per CDR3 protein. The sample includes roughly 550,000 distinct CDR3 sequences, under 30% seen only once; the top ten take around 2.8%. This clonotype occurred many times. The sample also formed part of further work on T cells expressing NK-cell markers. That source notes: cDNA encoding TCR beta was synthesized via 5'RACE template switching incorporating UMIs. About 1.0-7.5% of CD8+ T cells in several donors belonged to dominant NKG2C+ clonotypes. For four donors, these clonotypes were likewise the leading ones in the CD3+CD56-NKG2C+ fraction.

The sequenced sample was CD4+ T cells sorted from PBMCs, obtained approximately 13 days after vaccination. This TCR was sampled from a man aged 45-60 years who received an inactivated influenza vaccine.

The CDR3: CASSWGQGNTEAFF. CDR3 nucleotides: TGTGCCAGCAGCTGGGGACAGGGTAACACTGAAGCTTTCTTT. The V and J genes are TRBV5-5 and TRBJ1-1, with TRBD1 matching over 9 bases. The trim removed 3 bases at V and 2 bases at J, leaving 2 bases unmatched. This CDR3 comprises 14 residues. Germline V gene lookup returns CDR1 SGHKS and CDR2 YYEKEE (reference sequence).